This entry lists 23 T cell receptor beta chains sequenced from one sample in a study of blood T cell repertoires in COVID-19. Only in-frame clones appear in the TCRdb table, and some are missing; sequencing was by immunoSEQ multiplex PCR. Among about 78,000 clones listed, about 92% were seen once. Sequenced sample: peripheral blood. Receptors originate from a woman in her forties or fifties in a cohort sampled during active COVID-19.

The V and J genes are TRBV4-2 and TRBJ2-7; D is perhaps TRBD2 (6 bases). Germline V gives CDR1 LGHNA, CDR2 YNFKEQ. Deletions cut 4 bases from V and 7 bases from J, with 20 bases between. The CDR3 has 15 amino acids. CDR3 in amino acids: CASSLSGTAAGEQYF. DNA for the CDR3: TGTGCCAGCAGCCTCTCCGGGACTGCTGCTGGAGAGCAGTACTTC.

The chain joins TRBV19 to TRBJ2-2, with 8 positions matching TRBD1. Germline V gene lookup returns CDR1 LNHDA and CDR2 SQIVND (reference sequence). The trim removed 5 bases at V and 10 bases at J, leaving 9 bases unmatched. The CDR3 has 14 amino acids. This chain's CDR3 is CASSPTGVVQELFF. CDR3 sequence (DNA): TGTGCCAGTAGTCCGACAGGGGTGGTACAGGAGCTGTTTTTT.

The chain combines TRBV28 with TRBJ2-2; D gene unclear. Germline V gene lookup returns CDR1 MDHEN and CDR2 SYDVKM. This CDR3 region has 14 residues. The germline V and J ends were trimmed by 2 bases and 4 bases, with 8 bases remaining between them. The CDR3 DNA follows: TGTGCCAGCAGTTTACGCGGCGGCACCGGGGAGCTGTTTTTT. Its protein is CASSLRGGTGELFF.

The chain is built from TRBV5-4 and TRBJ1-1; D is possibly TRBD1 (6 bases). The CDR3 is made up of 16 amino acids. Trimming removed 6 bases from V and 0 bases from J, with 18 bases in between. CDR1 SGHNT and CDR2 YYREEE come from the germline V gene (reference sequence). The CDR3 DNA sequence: TGTGCCAGCACCGACCGTGGAGCAGGGGTGAACACTGAAGCTTTCTTT. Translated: CASTDRGAGVNTEAFF.

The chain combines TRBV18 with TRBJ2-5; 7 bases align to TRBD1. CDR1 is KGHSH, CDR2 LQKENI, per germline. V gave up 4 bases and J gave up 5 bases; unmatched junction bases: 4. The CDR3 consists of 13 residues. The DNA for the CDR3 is TGTGCCAGCTCACAGAGGGACAGTGAGACCCAGTACTTC. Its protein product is CASSQRDSETQYF.

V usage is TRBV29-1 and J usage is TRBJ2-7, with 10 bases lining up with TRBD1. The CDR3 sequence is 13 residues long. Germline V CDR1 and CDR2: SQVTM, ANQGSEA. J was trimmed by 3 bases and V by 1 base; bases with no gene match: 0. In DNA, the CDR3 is TGCAGCGTTGAAGGGACAGGGGGCTACGAGCAGTACTTC. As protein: CSVEGTGGYEQYF.

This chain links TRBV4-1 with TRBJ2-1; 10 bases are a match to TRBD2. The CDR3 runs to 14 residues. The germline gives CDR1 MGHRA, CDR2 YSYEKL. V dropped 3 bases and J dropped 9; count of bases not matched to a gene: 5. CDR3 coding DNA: TGCGCCAGCAGCCACCCCATAGCGGGAGGTGAGCAGTTCTTC. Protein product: CASSHPIAGGEQFF.

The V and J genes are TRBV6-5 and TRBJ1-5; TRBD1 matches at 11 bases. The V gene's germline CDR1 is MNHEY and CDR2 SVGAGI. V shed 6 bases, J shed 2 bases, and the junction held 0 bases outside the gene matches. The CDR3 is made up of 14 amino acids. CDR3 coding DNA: TGTGCCAGCAGGGGACAGGGGGGCAATCAGCCCCAGCATTTT. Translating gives CASRGQGGNQPQHF.

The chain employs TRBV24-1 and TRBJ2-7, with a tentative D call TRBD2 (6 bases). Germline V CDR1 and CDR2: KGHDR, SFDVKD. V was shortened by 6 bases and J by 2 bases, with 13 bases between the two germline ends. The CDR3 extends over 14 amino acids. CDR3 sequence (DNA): TGTGCCACCAGTTTGAGCGGGTCCCCCTACGAGCAGTACTTC. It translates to CATSLSGSPYEQYF.

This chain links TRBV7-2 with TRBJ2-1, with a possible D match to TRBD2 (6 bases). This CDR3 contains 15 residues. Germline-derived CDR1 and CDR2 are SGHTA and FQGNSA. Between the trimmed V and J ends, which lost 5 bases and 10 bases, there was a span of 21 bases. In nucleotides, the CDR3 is TGTGCCAGCAGCCAAACTAGCTCTAAGGTTGGGGAGCAGTTCTTC. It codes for CASSQTSSKVGEQFF.

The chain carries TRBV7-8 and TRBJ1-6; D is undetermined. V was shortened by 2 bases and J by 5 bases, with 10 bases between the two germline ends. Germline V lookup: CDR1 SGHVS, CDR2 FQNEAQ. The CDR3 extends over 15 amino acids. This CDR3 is CASSLKYGDNSPLHF. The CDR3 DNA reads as TGTGCCAGCAGCTTAAAGTACGGGGATAATTCACCCCTCCACTTT.

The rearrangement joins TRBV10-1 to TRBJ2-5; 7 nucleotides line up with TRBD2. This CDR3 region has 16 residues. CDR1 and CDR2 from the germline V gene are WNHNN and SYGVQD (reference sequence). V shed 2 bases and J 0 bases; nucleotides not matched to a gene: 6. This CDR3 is CASSEVRERNQETQYF. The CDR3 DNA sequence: TGCGCCAGCAGTGAGGTGCGGGAGCGGAACCAAGAGACCCAGTACTTC.

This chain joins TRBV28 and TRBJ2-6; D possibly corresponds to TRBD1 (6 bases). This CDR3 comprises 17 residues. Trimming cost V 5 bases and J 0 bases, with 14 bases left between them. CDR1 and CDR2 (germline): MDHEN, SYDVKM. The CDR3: CASSLWDTGSGANVLTF. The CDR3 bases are TGTGCCAGCAGTCTTTGGGACACGGGCTCTGGGGCCAACGTCCTGACTTTC.

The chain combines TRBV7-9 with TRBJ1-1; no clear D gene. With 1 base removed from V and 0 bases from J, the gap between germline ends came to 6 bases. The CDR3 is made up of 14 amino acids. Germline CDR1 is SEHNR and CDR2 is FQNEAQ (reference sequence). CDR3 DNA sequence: TGTGCCAGCAGCTTAGTAACGGTGAACACTGAAGCTTTCTTT. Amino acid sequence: CASSLVTVNTEAFF.

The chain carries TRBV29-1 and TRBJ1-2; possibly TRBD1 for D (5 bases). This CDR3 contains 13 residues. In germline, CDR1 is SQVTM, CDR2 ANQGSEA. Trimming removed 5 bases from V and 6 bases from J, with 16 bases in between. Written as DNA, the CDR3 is TGCAGCGTTACAGGTGCCCCCCTCGATGGCTACACCTTC. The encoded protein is CSVTGAPLDGYTF.

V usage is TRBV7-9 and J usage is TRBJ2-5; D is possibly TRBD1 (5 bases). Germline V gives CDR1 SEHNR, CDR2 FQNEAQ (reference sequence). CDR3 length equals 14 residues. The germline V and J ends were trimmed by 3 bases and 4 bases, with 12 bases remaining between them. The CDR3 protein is CASSFQGIGETQYF. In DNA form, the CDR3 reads TGTGCCAGCAGCTTTCAGGGAATAGGAGAGACCCAGTACTTC.

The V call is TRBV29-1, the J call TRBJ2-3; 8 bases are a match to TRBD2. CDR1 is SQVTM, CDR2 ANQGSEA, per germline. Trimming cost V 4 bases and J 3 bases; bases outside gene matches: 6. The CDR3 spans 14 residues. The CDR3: CSVGGGRSTDTQYF. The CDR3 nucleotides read TGCAGCGTTGGGGGCGGGAGGAGTACAGATACGCAGTATTTT.

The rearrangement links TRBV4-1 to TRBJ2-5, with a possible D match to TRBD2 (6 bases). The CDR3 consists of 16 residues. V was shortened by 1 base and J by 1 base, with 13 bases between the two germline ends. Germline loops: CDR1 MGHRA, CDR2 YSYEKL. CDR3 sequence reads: CASSQAAGIIQETQYF. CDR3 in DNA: TGCGCCAGCAGCCAAGCGGCGGGGATCATCCAAGAGACCCAGTACTTC.

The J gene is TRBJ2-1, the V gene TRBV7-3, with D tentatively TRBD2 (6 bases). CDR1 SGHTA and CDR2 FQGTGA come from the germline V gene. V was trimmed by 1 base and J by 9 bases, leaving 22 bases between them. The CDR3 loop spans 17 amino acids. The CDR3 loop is CASSLIGRGLTSSEQFF. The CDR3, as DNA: TGTGCCAGCAGCTTAATAGGGCGGGGACTGACCTCGAGTGAGCAGTTCTTC.

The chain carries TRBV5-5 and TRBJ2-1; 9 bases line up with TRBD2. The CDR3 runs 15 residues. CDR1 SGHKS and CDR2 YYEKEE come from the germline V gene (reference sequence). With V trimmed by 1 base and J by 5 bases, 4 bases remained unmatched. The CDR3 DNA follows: TGTGCCAGCAGCTTGAGCGGGAGGTCCCACAATGAGCAGTTCTTC. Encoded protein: CASSLSGRSHNEQFF.

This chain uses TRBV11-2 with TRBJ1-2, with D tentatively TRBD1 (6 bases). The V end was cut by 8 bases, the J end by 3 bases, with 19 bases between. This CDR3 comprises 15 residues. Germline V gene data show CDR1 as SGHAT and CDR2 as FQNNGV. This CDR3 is CASSPRGASDYGYTF. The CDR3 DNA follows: TGTGCCAGCTCCCCTCGGGGGGCGTCGGACTATGGCTACACCTTC.

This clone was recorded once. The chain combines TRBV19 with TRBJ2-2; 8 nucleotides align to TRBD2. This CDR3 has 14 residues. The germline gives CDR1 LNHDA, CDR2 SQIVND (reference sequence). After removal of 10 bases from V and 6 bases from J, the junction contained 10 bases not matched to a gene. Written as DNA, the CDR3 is TGTGCCACCCGGGGGGGGGATATTGCCGGGGAGCTGTTTTTT. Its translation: CATRGGDIAGELFF.

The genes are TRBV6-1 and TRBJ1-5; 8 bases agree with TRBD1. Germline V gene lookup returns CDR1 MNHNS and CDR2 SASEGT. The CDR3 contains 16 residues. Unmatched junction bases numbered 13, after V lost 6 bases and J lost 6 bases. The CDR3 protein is CASREPRTGGGQPQHF. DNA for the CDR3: TGTGCCAGCAGGGAACCTCGAACAGGGGGAGGTCAGCCCCAGCATTTT.